The entry that follows covers one T cell receptor (beta chain) sequence. The treatment: oral pan-JAK inhibitor, 5-10 mg twice daily. The investigators collected lesional scalp punch biopsies and peripheral blood from alopecia areata patients. Following extraction, RNA underwent reverse transcription to cDNA, which served as the sequencing template. Generated by immunoSEQ multiplex PCR, the TCRdb table keeps only in-frame clones and is missing some. This table has roughly 4,400 clones, around 93% appearing once. This sample is part of a study of CD8+ T cells in alopecia areata. This CDR3 contains 12 residues. With 11 bases removed from V and 0 bases from J, the gap between germline ends came to 10 bases. Germline V gene lookup returns CDR1 SNHLY and CDR2 FYNNEI.

This specimen was skin, taken at week 4, from a patient treated with tofacitinib. The gene calls are TRBV2 and TRBJ1-1; TRBD1 is a possible D gene (5 bases). The receptor was isolated from a human donor with alopecia areata. The CDR3: CAVGGVNTEAFF. CDR3 DNA: TGTGCCGTGGGAGGGGTGAACACTGAAGCTTTCTTT.